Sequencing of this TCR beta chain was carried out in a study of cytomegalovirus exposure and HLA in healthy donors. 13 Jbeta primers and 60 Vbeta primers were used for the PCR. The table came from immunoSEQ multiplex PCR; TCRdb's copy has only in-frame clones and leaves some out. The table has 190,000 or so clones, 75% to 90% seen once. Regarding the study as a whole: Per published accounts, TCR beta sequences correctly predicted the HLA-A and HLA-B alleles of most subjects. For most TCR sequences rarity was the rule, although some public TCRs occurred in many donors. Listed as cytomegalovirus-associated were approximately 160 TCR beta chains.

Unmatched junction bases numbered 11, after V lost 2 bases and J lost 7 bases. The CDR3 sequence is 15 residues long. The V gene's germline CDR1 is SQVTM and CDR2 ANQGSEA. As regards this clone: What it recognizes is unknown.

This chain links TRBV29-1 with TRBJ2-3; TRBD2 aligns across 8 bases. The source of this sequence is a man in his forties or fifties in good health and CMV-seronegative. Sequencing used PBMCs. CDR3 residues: CSVERTAGGFNTQYF. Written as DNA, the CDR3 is TGCAGCGTTGAAAGGACGGCGGGGGGTTTTAATACGCAGTATTTT.